This T cell receptor (beta chain) was identified in a study of neurological immune-mediated disorders. Points from the study as a whole: The greatest TCR clonal expansion appeared in HTLV-1-associated myelopathy and the smallest, falling below healthy controls, in multiple sclerosis.

With 10-nucleotide random UMIs, 5'RACE was used to make the cDNA. TCRdb used MiXCR to reprocess the 5' RACE reads, holding one entry per CDR3 protein. The table includes 80,000 to 85,000 distinct CDR3 sequences, just over 2.5% detected once. This clonotype turned up a few times. Antigen specificity is unknown. Trimming took 6 bases from V and 0 from J, leaving 7 bases between them. The CDR3 is 13 amino acids. Sample: PBMCs. This TCR came from a young woman with multiple sclerosis. The V gene is TRBV12-3 or TRBV12-4, the J gene TRBJ2-3, with D hard to call. CDR3 amino acids: CASRLTSTDTQYF. The CDR3 DNA follows: TGTGCCAGCAGACTGACTAGCACAGATACGCAGTATTTT.